This note documents a single TCR beta chain sequence. Its antigen is still unknown. Barcoded TCR alpha and TCR beta cDNA libraries with UMIs came from 5'RACE using constant-segment primers. One entry per CDR3 protein results from TCRdb running MiXCR on the 5' RACE reads. Of a few hundred thousand distinct CDR3 sequences listed, roughly 21% were seen once; the top ten hold around 13%. Trimming took off 8 bases at V and 5 bases at J, with 15 bases between the two ends. The germline V gene encodes CDR1 SGHAT and CDR2 FQDESV (reference sequence). This CDR3 is 13 amino acids long. This entry belongs to a study of T-cell memory formation after mild COVID-19. Study information: The two donors had largely donor-specific TCR clusters.

Overall study results and limits: For contracting clones, CD4+ ones sat mainly in CM and EM, CD8+ in EMRA.

The sequenced sample consisted of PBMCs or a T cell subset sorted from them (not recorded which). This sequence joins TRBV11-1 and TRBJ1-2; unclear D gene. The TCR comes from an adult woman who had mild COVID-19 (a few samples of this study predate the infection). Cell type and time point are not known. This CDR3 reads CASAPREVYGYTF. CDR3 in DNA: TGTGCCAGCGCCCCCCGGGAAGTGTATGGCTACACCTTC. Filled out from reference TRBV11-1 and TRBJ1-2, the complete variable domain reads EAEVAQSPRYKITEKSQAVAFWCDPISGHATLYWYRQILGQGPELLVQFQDESVVDDSQLPKDRFSAERLKGVDSTLKIQPAELGDSAMYLCASAPREVYGYTFGSGTRLTVV.